This paragraph reports one TCR beta chain. Trimming shortened V by 5 bases and J by 8 bases, and 15 bases separated the two germline ends. The CDR3 runs 13 residues. Germline loops: CDR1 DFQATT, CDR2 SNEGSKA (reference sequence). CD4+CD45RO+CD25- cells were isolated as memory CD4+ T cells. MiXCR was run by TCRdb on the 5' RACE reads, yielding one entry per CDR3 protein. This sample yields about 43,000 distinct CDR3 sequences, of which 25% to 35% are seen a single time; around 3.5% belongs to the top ten. The rearrangement uses TRBV20-1 and TRBJ1-4, with a weak D call TRBD1 (6 bases). This clonotype was obtained from a female donor with breast cancer. Sequencing was done on a sample of memory CD4+ T cells sorted from a lymph node. Subset: memory CD4+ T cells, CD4+CD45RO+CD25-. CDR3 in DNA: TGCAGTGCTGATTCAGGGGCGGGAGAAAAACTGTTTTTT. Protein: CSADSGAGEKLFF.